Sequencing of this T cell receptor (beta chain) was carried out in a study of blood T cell repertoires in COVID-19 (TCRdb year 2020). Turning to the overall study: The collaborator samples originated in the United States, Italy and Spain and spanned the acute and convalescent phases of COVID-19. HLA class I and class II types, where available, came from metadata supplied by the sample provider rather than from assay-based typing. Subjects who had been exposed to COVID-19, were actively infected with it, or had recovered from it provided the deeply sampled blood TCRbeta repertoires that made up the dataset. The repertoires were made available in a free public database intended to serve as a resource for research on the immune response to SARS-CoV-2. Sample metadata almost always included a de-identified subject ID, COVID-19 status, age in years and sex. The material from the prospective study consisted of cDNA or gDNA derived from T cells, B-cell-depleted T cells, or PBMCs. The samples were drawn from two sources: the first 160 participants of the ongoing ImmuneRACE study, and about 1,300 subjects contributed by 6 global collaborators.

About this clone: Its antigen target is currently unknown. No much larger clone exists at a distance of one base, and base qualities are not known.

TCRbeta CDR3 regions were amplified from genomic DNA by means of the immunoSEQ Assay, a bias-controlled multiplex PCR. Concerning the study's data processing: Nucleated cell counts per sample were estimated from amplification of reference gene primers within the assay. To quantify the absolute abundance of each unique TCRbeta CDR3 rearrangement, sequence reads were collapsed and filtered. For each sample, productive Simpson clonality was calculated as the square root of Simpson's diversity index over productive rearrangements. TCRdb re-hosts the immuneACCESS table, in-frame sequences only. Its copies lack some clones; in the studies checked, an unresolved V gene accounts for under half of them, and the cause for the rest is not known. The V and J calls and clone size come from that table; D and trimming were worked out from the DNA. The sample table holds 300,000 to 400,000 clones, of which 87% were seen once. Around 8.9% of the sample belongs to the ten largest clones.

One collaborating source in Seattle enrolled patients during active infection and followed them longitudinally through the course of disease. Each collaborating institution followed its own protocols to collect whole blood in K2EDTA tubes. For TCRbeta analysis, collaborators shipped samples as frozen whole blood, isolated PBMCs, or DNA extracted from either of those sample types. V is reduced by 6 bases and J by 6 bases, leaving a spacing of 12 bases between them. The CDR3 numbers 14 residues from cysteine through phenylalanine. Just CDR3 DNA is preserved here, 42 bases in frame from base 1. The germline V gene gives CDR1 as SGHTA and CDR2 as FQGNSA. Overall study outcomes, separate from this receptor: Clinical and demographic metadata were provided uncurated, with the amount varying by source and participant.

The chain was built from TRBV7-2 and TRBJ1-6; the D gene is perhaps TRBD1, from 6 matching bases. The TCR sequence derives from a man under 40 with COVID-19, enrolled during active disease. The sample was peripheral blood. The CDR3 reads as follows: CASRPGTSNSPLHF. The base sequence is TGTGCCAGCAGACCCGGGACAAGTAATTCACCCCTCCACTTT. When the CDR3 is completed using the reference TRBV7-2 and TRBJ1-6 genes on either side, the full variable domain is GAGVSQSPSNKVTEKGKDVELRCDPISGHTALYWYRQSLGQGLEFLIYFQGNSAPDKSGLPSDRFSAERTGGSVSTLTIQRTQQEDSAVYLCASRPGTSNSPLHFGNGTRLTVT.